Presented here are 24 T cell receptor beta chains from one specimen sequenced in a study of blood T cell repertoires in COVID-19. The method was immunoSEQ multiplex PCR; TCRdb's version includes in-frame clones alone and lacks a portion of them. The sample has 200,000 to 250,000 clones; approximately 83% are singletons. The specimen sequenced was peripheral blood. The receptors were sampled from a woman in her thirties who had recovered from COVID-19.

This clone appeared once. J is TRBJ2-2 and V is TRBV9, with TRBD2 matching 9 bases. The V and J ends lost 2 bases and 2 bases, in that order; junction bases with no gene match: 7. The CDR3 loop spans 17 amino acids. CDR1 is SGDLS and CDR2 is YYNGEE in the germline V gene. CDR3 sequence (DNA): TGTGCCAGCAGCGTTCCTTCTAGCGGGGTCAACACCGGGGAGCTGTTTTTT. Its protein is CASSVPSSGVNTGELFF.

The J gene is TRBJ2-4, the V gene TRBV5-1; 9 bases are a match to TRBD1. CDR1 and CDR2 from the germline V gene are SGHRS and YFSETQ. Trimming cost V 0 bases and J 1 base; bases outside gene matches: 5. CDR3 size: 17 residues. The CDR3 loop is CASSLEQGAGAKNIQYF. Written as DNA, the CDR3 is TGCGCCAGCAGCTTGGAACAGGGGGCCGGGGCCAAAAACATTCAGTACTTC.

CDR3 bases: TGTGCCAGCACCTCGGCAGGGGCCGAGCAGTACTTC. It specifies CASTSAGAEQYF. The chain recombines TRBV12-3 or TRBV12-4 with TRBJ2-7, with D perhaps TRBD1 (6 bases). The CDR3 runs to 12 residues. V lost 7 bases, J lost 6 bases, and 13 bases lay in between.

V gene TRBV18 combines with J gene TRBJ2-1, with D possibly matching TRBD2 (6 bases). V was trimmed by 0 bases and J by 1 base, leaving 10 bases between them. CDR3 length: 16 amino acids. Germline CDR1 and CDR2: KGHSH and LQKENI. The CDR3 nucleotides read TGTGCCAGCTCACCACCGGACGGGGGTTCCTACAATGAGCAGTTCTTC. Translating it yields CASSPPDGGSYNEQFF.

V and J are TRBV2 and TRBJ1-5; TRBD1 aligns across 7 bases. This CDR3 comprises 14 residues. Germline V gene data show CDR1 as SNHLY and CDR2 as FYNNEI. The junction had 4 bases not matched to a gene; V was cut back by 6 bases and J by 2 bases. The DNA of the CDR3 is TGTGCCAGCAGGATTGACAGGGGCAATCAGCCCCAGCATTTT. Residues: CASRIDRGNQPQHF.

This chain joins TRBV5-6 and TRBJ1-2; D call uncertain. Germline V gene sequence: CDR1 SGHDT, CDR2 YYEEEE. Trimming took 0 bases from V and 8 from J, leaving 17 bases between them. CDR3 length equals 15 residues. In nucleotides, the CDR3 is TGTGCCAGCAGCTTGGCCCGGCTACCGGGGTTGGGCTACACCTTC. This gives the protein CASSLARLPGLGYTF. Looking up the rest from reference TRBV5-6 and TRBJ1-2 gives the full variable domain: DAGVTQSPTHLIKTRGQQVTLRCSPKSGHDTVSWYQQALGQGPQFIFQYYEEEERQRGNFPDRFSGHQFPNYSSELNVNALLLGDSALYLCASSLARLPGLGYTFGSGTRLTVV.

The count of this clone is one. V and J are TRBV27 and TRBJ2-3; D might be TRBD2 (6 bases). V lost 5 bases and J 0 bases, leaving 21 bases between the germline ends. Germline CDR1 reads MNHEY; CDR2 reads SMNVEV (reference sequence). The CDR3 length is 18 residues. The CDR3 reads CASSKAWRGGPSTDTQYF. The CDR3 nucleotides read TGTGCCAGCAGTAAGGCGTGGAGGGGCGGCCCAAGCACAGATACGCAGTATTTT.

This clone has just a few counts. The CDR3 DNA reads TGTGCCAGCAATACAAGAATGAACACTGAAGCTTTCTTT. Amino acids: CASNTRMNTEAFF. This sequence joins TRBV2 and TRBJ1-1, with D unclear. Germline V gene sequence: CDR1 SNHLY, CDR2 FYNNEI. The CDR3 covers 13 residues. V was pared by 7 bases and J by 0 bases, with 9 bases between.

V usage is TRBV7-2 and J usage is TRBJ1-6, with TRBD1 as a possible D gene (5 bases). Per the germline V gene, CDR1 is SGHTA and CDR2 is FQGNSA. The CDR3 is 19 residues long. V shed 4 bases and J shed 0 bases, with 19 bases lying between them. CDR3 nucleotides: TGTGCCAGCAGCTCTCTGGGGGGGACCTCGGGCTCCTATAATTCACCCCTCCACTTT. Translated: CASSSLGGTSGSYNSPLHF.

This chain joins TRBV14 and TRBJ2-7; 7 bases agree with TRBD2. Trimming took 4 bases from V and 4 from J; bases not matched to a gene: 7. The CDR3 is 14 amino acids. Germline V lookup: CDR1 SGHDN, CDR2 FVKESK. CDR3 protein: CASSLGLGGYEQYF. For the CDR3, the DNA is TGTGCCAGCAGCCTTGGACTAGGAGGTTACGAGCAGTACTTC. The full variable domain, completed using reference TRBV14 and TRBJ2-7, is EAGVTQFPSHSVIEKGQTVTLRCDPISGHDNLYWYRRVMGKEIKFLLHFVKESKQDESGMPNNRFLAERTGGTYSTLKVQPAELEDSGVYFCASSLGLGGYEQYFGPGTRLTVT.

V usage is TRBV2 and J usage is TRBJ1-2, with TRBD1 identical over 9 bases. Trimming at V came to 4 bases and at J to 8 bases, leaving 8 bases not matched to a gene. There are 14 residues in the CDR3. Looked up from germline, CDR1 is SNHLY and CDR2 is FYNNEI. The DNA of the CDR3 is TGTGCCAGCAGTGTCACAGGGGGCACTTTAGGCTACACCTTC. It encodes CASSVTGGTLGYTF.

The chain uses TRBV10-3 and TRBJ2-2; 9 bases are a match to TRBD1. This CDR3 contains 15 residues. Trimming removed 10 bases from V and 5 bases from J; junction bases left unmatched: 11. Germline values: CDR1 ENHRY, CDR2 SYGVKD. The CDR3 nucleotides read TGTGCCACATCGTCGGACAGGGGTCGGACCGGGGAGCTGTTTTTT. Translated, it gives CATSSDRGRTGELFF.

V is TRBV7-2 and J is TRBJ2-1; tentative D call: TRBD2 (7 bases). This CDR3 comprises 16 residues. V was cut by 1 base and J by 7 bases, with 17 bases left in between. Germline CDR1 and CDR2: SGHTA and FQGNSA. The chain's CDR3 is CASSLESAGAGNEQFF. Here the CDR3 DNA reads TGTGCCAGCAGCTTAGAGAGTGCGGGGGCTGGGAATGAGCAGTTCTTC. Drawing the rest from reference TRBV7-2 and TRBJ2-1, the complete variable domain is GAGVSQSPSNKVTEKGKDVELRCDPISGHTALYWYRQSLGQGLEFLIYFQGNSAPDKSGLPSDRFSAERTGGSVSTLTIQRTQQEDSAVYLCASSLESAGAGNEQFFGPGTRLTVL.

The V call is TRBV7-9, the J call TRBJ2-3; 7 bases are shared with TRBD1. J lost 5 bases, V lost 5 bases, and 10 bases had no gene match. CDR1 is SEHNR, CDR2 FQNEAQ, per germline (reference sequence). The CDR3 covers 15 residues. The chain's CDR3 is CASSLWDSTRDTQYF. As DNA, the CDR3 is TGTGCCAGCAGCCTCTGGGACAGTACTAGAGATACGCAGTATTTT.

The chain joins TRBV5-6 to TRBJ2-7; tentatively, D is TRBD1 or TRBD2 (6 bases each). Trimming removed 4 bases from V and 0 bases from J, with 14 bases in between. The CDR3 covers 15 residues. Germline V CDR1 and CDR2: SGHDT, YYEEEE. CDR3 DNA sequence: TGTGCCAGCAGCCTGGGGGCGGGGACCTCCTACGAGCAGTACTTC. Translated, it gives CASSLGAGTSYEQYF.

This chain uses TRBV6-5 with TRBJ2-7; 7 positions agree with TRBD1. CDR3 length equals 14 residues. From germline, CDR1 is MNHEY and CDR2 SVGAGI. V shed 7 bases, J shed 7 bases, and the junction held 13 bases outside the gene matches. Here the CDR3 reads CASTRTGNPMEQYF. The CDR3 DNA reads TGTGCCAGCACCAGGACAGGAAATCCAATGGAGCAGTACTTC.

V is TRBV24-1 and J is TRBJ2-3; tentatively, D is TRBD1 (5 bases). Germline V gene data show CDR1 as KGHDR and CDR2 as SFDVKD. V shed 4 bases and J shed 5 bases, with 12 bases lying between them. This CDR3 has 14 residues. CDR3 sequence: CATSDSRQQDTQYF. CDR3 bases: TGTGCCACCAGTGACTCAAGACAGCAAGATACGCAGTATTTT.

Only a few counts were recorded for this clone. This rearrangement joins TRBV21-1 to TRBJ1-1. TRBV21-1 is listed as a pseudogene. This CDR3 spans 15 amino acids. CDR3 protein: CASPKPRGLNTEAFF. CDR3 nucleotide sequence: TGTGCCAGCCCCAAACCACGGGGATTAAACACTGAAGCTTTCTTT.

The chain carries TRBV6-6 and TRBJ2-7, with D perhaps matching TRBD2 (5 bases). Germline CDR1 and CDR2: MNHNY and SVGAGI (reference sequence). This CDR3 is built from 14 residues. The V and J ends lost 8 bases and 6 bases respectively, with 20 bases between them. The CDR3 DNA follows: TGTGCCAGCCTAACCCAGGTCCCTGAGGGCGAGCAGTACTTC. Its protein product is CASLTQVPEGEQYF.

The chain links TRBV13 to TRBJ2-7; the match to TRBD1 covers 7 bases. V was pared by 3 bases and J by 3 bases, with 5 bases of the junction left unmatched. CDR1 PRHDT and CDR2 FYEKMQ come from the germline V gene (reference sequence). The CDR3 runs to 14 residues. The CDR3 DNA reads as TGTGCCAGCAGCTTGACAGGGATGCACTACGAGCAGTACTTC. The encoded protein is CASSLTGMHYEQYF.

This chain links TRBV9 with TRBJ2-5, with TRBD1 as a possible D gene (5 bases). This CDR3 contains 13 residues. V was clipped by 2 bases and J by 0 bases, with 5 bases between them. CDR1 is SGDLS, CDR2 YYNGEE, per germline. The CDR3 DNA follows: TGTGCCAGCAGCGTGGACAACCAAGAGACCCAGTACTTC. Translating it yields CASSVDNQETQYF. The variable domain in full, with the rest retrieved from reference TRBV9 and TRBJ2-5, is DSGVTQTPKHLITATGQRVTLRCSPRSGDLSVYWYQQSLDQGLQFLIQYYNGEERAKGNILERFSAQQFPDLHSELNLSSLELGDSALYFCASSVDNQETQYFGPGTRLLVL.

The rearrangement joins TRBV20-1 to TRBJ2-7, with D unclear. V gave up 3 bases and J gave up 2 bases, with 14 bases separating them. The germline gives CDR1 DFQATT, CDR2 SNEGSKA (reference sequence). The CDR3 is 14 amino acids. The CDR3 region is CSASVYSRTYEQYF. CDR3 nucleotide sequence: TGCAGTGCTAGTGTCTACAGTCGAACCTACGAGCAGTACTTC.

This rearrangement joins TRBV7-7 to TRBJ2-1; 7 positions match TRBD2. The CDR3 consists of 15 residues. V lost 5 bases to trimming and J lost 4 bases; unmatched junction nucleotides: 8. Germline values: CDR1 SSHAT, CDR2 FNYEAQ (reference sequence). The CDR3, as DNA: TGTGCCAGCAGCCCCAGGGAGGGCGCTTACAATGAGCAGTTCTTC. As protein: CASSPREGAYNEQFF.

This clone was counted a single time. Here the CDR3 reads CAWDNSYNSPLHF. In DNA form, the CDR3 reads TGTGCCTGGGACAACTCCTATAATTCACCCCTCCACTTT. V is TRBV30 and J is TRBJ1-6; D is uncertain. CDR1 GTSNPN and CDR2 SVGIG come from the germline V gene (reference sequence). The V and J ends lost 5 bases and 0 bases respectively, with 5 bases between them. CDR3 size: 13 residues. The full variable domain, completed using reference TRBV30 and TRBJ1-6, is SQTIHQWPATLVQPVGSPLSLECTVEGTSNPNLYWYRQAAGRGLQLLFYSVGIGQISSEVPQNLSASRPQDRQFILSSKKLLLSDSGFYLCAWDNSYNSPLHFGNGTRLTVT.